This TCR beta chain was sequenced during a study of CD8 T cells in ankylosing spondylitis. To note about this clonotype: At one of its ends the junction is not consistent with the germline gene, which may arise from a read error.

TCRdb fed the 5' RACE reads into MiXCR, producing one record per CDR3 protein. Among more than 150,000 distinct CDR3 sequences listed, 15% to 20% were seen once. The receptor comes from a male donor under 30 with ankylosing spondylitis or in good health (not recorded which). Material for sequencing was blood, either unsorted or a sorted T cell fraction (not recorded which).

CDR3 loop: CATATPTDTQYF. CDR3 DNA: TGTGCCACCGCCACTCCTACAGACACGCAGTATTTT. The chain combines TRBV24-1 with TRBJ2-3; D gene uncertain. The CDR3 sequence is 12 residues long. Germline V gene data show CDR1 as KGHDR and CDR2 as SFDVKD.